A selection of T cell receptor beta chains follows, all from one sample in a study of cytomegalovirus exposure and HLA in healthy donors. Some clones are missing from TCRdb's copy, which holds only in-frame ones; the method was immunoSEQ multiplex PCR. The sample data list around 26,000 clones. What was sequenced was PBMCs. The receptors shown here come from a male donor in good health and CMV-seropositive. Both conserved end residues are part of each CDR3. The order of the fields is CDR3 protein, V gene, J gene.

CDR3: CASSPNTGTYEQYF
V: TRBV6-6
J: TRBJ2-7

CDR3: CASSPAASGTEAFF
V: TRBV18
J: TRBJ1-1

CDR3: CASSPYRGRPNTGELFF
V: TRBV18
J: TRBJ2-2

CDR3: CASSPTGNLHAGELFF
V: TRBV7-9
J: TRBJ2-2

CDR3: CASSTGSGANVLTF
V: TRBV5-1
J: TRBJ2-6

CDR3: CSGLQNEQFF
V: TRBV29-1
J: TRBJ2-1

CDR3: CASLPGQGLNTEAFF
V: TRBV5-1
J: TRBJ1-1

CDR3: CASSVDGQRGYTF
V: TRBV9
J: TRBJ1-2

CDR3: CASGLDSYEQYF
V: TRBV12-5
J: TRBJ2-7

CDR3: CASSYKQGVDEQYF
V: TRBV9
J: TRBJ2-7

CDR3: CASSLTVIAKADTQYF
V: TRBV5-6
J: TRBJ2-3

CDR3: CSVPYDGEETQYF
V: TRBV29-1
J: TRBJ2-5

CDR3: CASEKTGLYGYTF
V: TRBV28
J: TRBJ1-2

CDR3: CASSVAIAEANTGELFF
V: TRBV9
J: TRBJ2-2

CDR3: CASSPPSSDQREVGVEQYF
V: TRBV18
J: TRBJ2-7

CDR3: CAIRKQKGHSNQPQHF
V: TRBV10-3
J: TRBJ1-5

CDR3: CASSQQGANGYTF
V: TRBV5-6
J: TRBJ1-2

CDR3: CSVGSDRGVQLFF
V: TRBV29-1
J: TRBJ1-4

CDR3: CASSQDWYGTEAFF
V: TRBV4-2
J: TRBJ1-1

CDR3: CASSYSIGTGGNEQFF
V: TRBV6-5
J: TRBJ2-1

CDR3: CSARAWTDVF
V: TRBV20-1
J: TRBJ2-7

CDR3: CASGASGTTDTQYF
V: TRBV27
J: TRBJ2-3

CDR3: CASSRGQGIMHEQYF
V: TRBV7-9
J: TRBJ2-7

CDR3: CASSSPGQVDTEAFF
V: TRBV5-4
J: TRBJ1-1

CDR3: CAWGTVYGYTF
V: TRBV30
J: TRBJ1-2

CDR3: CASSMGGTSGTYEQYF
V: TRBV5-4
J: TRBJ2-7